This passage covers 32 T cell receptor beta chains from one sample sequenced in a study of spatial heterogeneity in lung cancer. TCRdb itself ran the 5' RACE reads through MiXCR, one entry per CDR3 protein. Of 6,000 to 8,000 distinct CDR3 sequences listed, approximately 9.8% were seen once; the top ten hold 24%. The time point denotes: sample taken at primary tumor resection. This material consisted of normal lung tissue next to the tumor, taken at surgery. These receptor sequences come from a male donor with early-stage non-small cell lung cancer.

By sample share, this clonotype is medium-sized. This chain connects TRBV5-1 to TRBJ2-7, with D tentatively TRBD2 (6 bases). The CDR3 is 14 amino acids. CDR1 and CDR2 from the germline V gene are SGHRS and YFSETQ. V was shortened by 9 bases and J by 4 bases, with 20 bases between the two germline ends. The CDR3 spells CATAERRGGYEQYF. The DNA for the CDR3 is TGCGCCACCGCCGAACGGAGGGGTGGATACGAGCAGTACTTC.

By share, this clonotype counts as medium-sized. The J gene is TRBJ2-3, the V gene TRBV12-3 or TRBV12-4; TRBD2 aligns across 11 bases. This CDR3 is 16 amino acids long. V lost 5 bases and J lost 5; bases outside the gene matches: 9. DNA of the CDR3: TGTGCCAGCAGTCCTGAGGGGACTAGCGGCCTAGATACGCAGTATTTT. It encodes CASSPEGTSGLDTQYF.

This clonotype was seen ten or more times. The genes are TRBV20-1 and TRBJ1-2; 9 bases map to TRBD1. Germline lookup yields CDR1 DFQATT and CDR2 SNEGSKA (reference sequence). The CDR3 runs to 13 residues. The CDR3 DNA sequence: TGCGCCCCTACGGTACAGGGGGCTTATGGCTACACCTTC. Translated, it gives CAPTVQGAYGYTF.

At least ten counts were recorded for this clonotype. The chain uses TRBV3-1 and TRBJ2-6; 8 bases align to TRBD1. Germline CDR1 and CDR2: LGHDT and YNNKEL (reference sequence). With V trimmed by 5 bases and J by 4 bases, 4 bases remained unmatched. This CDR3 comprises 15 residues. DNA for the CDR3: TGTGCCAGCAGCTCCACAGGGGGAGGGGCCAACGTCCTGACTTTC. Translating gives CASSSTGGGANVLTF.

This clonotype appeared many times. The chain uses TRBV27 and TRBJ2-3; no definite D call. The germline CDR1 and CDR2 sequences are MNHEY and SMNVEV (reference sequence). Deletions cut 6 bases from V and 0 bases from J, with 13 bases between. There are 15 residues in the CDR3. CDR3 amino acids: CASSLWDPSTDTQYF. CDR3 DNA sequence: TGTGCCAGCAGCTTGTGGGATCCCAGCACAGATACGCAGTATTTT.

Many counts were recorded for this clonotype. The V and J genes are TRBV20-1 and TRBJ2-7; TRBD2 aligns across 10 bases. The J segment lost 4 bases and the V segment lost 2 bases, leaving 5 bases of the junction unmatched. There are 14 residues in the CDR3. Germline CDR1 reads DFQATT; CDR2 reads SNEGSKA (reference sequence). CDR3 nucleotide sequence: TGCAGTGCTAGACAGCGGGGGGGTCGGTACGAGCAGTACTTC. It is translated as CSARQRGGRYEQYF.

This clonotype was seen at least ten times. The genes are TRBV13 and TRBJ2-5; TRBD2 agrees at 7 bases. The CDR3 spans 15 residues. Germline trimming cut 7 bases from V and 5 bases from J; bases unmatched to any gene: 13. CDR1 and CDR2 from the germline V gene are PRHDT and FYEKMQ (reference sequence). CDR3 coding DNA: TGTGCCAGCACCTCGGCGGGAGAGGTGCTGGAGACCCAGTACTTC. Encoded protein: CASTSAGEVLETQYF.

This clonotype is judged medium-sized. The gene calls are TRBV6-2 or TRBV6-3 and TRBJ2-2, with 7 bases aligning to TRBD1. Per the germline V gene, CDR1 is MNHEY and CDR2 is SVGEGT. V shed 7 bases and J 3 bases; nucleotides not matched to a gene: 5. The CDR3 contains 14 residues. The CDR3 loop reads CASNKGADTGELFF. DNA of the CDR3: TGTGCCAGCAACAAGGGGGCGGACACCGGGGAGCTGTTTTTT.

This clonotype was seen a few times. The chain recombines TRBV5-1 with TRBJ1-2; 7 nucleotides align to TRBD1. This CDR3 has 15 amino acids. With 1 base clipped from V and 6 bases from J, the junction kept 9 bases outside the gene matches. Per the germline V gene, CDR1 is SGHRS and CDR2 is YFSETQ. CDR3: CASSLTGTAEDGYTF. The CDR3 region has the DNA TGCGCCAGCAGCTTGACCGGGACAGCGGAGGATGGCTACACCTTC.

The sample holds many counts of this clonotype. J is TRBJ2-7 and V is TRBV2, with D perhaps matching TRBD1 (6 bases). The germline V gene encodes CDR1 SNHLY and CDR2 FYNNEI. V lost 7 bases to trimming and J lost 0 bases, with 10 bases between them. The CDR3 runs 13 residues. CDR3 in amino acids: CASTRQDSYEQYF. CDR3 sequence (DNA): TGTGCCAGCACTAGACAGGACTCCTACGAGCAGTACTTC.

This clonotype occurred a few times. Here the CDR3 reads CSARDPLLWSEQYF. CDR3 sequence (DNA): TGCAGTGCTAGAGATCCCCTCTTATGGAGCGAGCAGTACTTC. This sequence joins TRBV20-1 and TRBJ2-7; unclear D gene. Trimming took off 0 bases at V and 6 bases at J, with 15 bases between the two ends. Germline values: CDR1 DFQATT, CDR2 SNEGSKA (reference sequence). CDR3 length: 14 amino acids.

This clonotype is medium-sized within its sample. This CDR3 is CASSDEGLDTEAFF. In DNA form, the CDR3 reads TGTGCCAGCAGTGATGAGGGACTTGACACTGAAGCTTTCTTT. V is TRBV6-1 and J is TRBJ1-1; tentative D call: TRBD1 (5 bases). The germline V and J ends were trimmed by 3 bases and 3 bases, with 11 bases remaining between them. The CDR3 covers 14 residues. The V gene's germline CDR1 is MNHNS and CDR2 SASEGT.

The V gene is TRBV27, the J gene TRBJ2-4; 11 nucleotides align to TRBD1. The CDR3 spans 14 residues. Germline CDR1 reads MNHEY; CDR2 reads SMNVEV (reference sequence). With V trimmed by 5 bases and J by 6 bases, 3 bases remained unmatched. CDR3 in amino acids: CASSTGQGANIQYF. The CDR3 DNA is TGTGCCAGCAGTACAGGACAGGGGGCAAACATTCAGTACTTC.

This clonotype was found many times. The CDR3 DNA reads TGTGCCAGCAGCTTGGCCGGGGGTGAGCAGTTCTTC. It specifies CASSLAGGEQFF. The V call is TRBV5-4, the J call TRBJ2-1, with a tentative D call TRBD2 (6 bases). This CDR3 comprises 12 residues. V shed 0 bases and J shed 9 bases, with 7 bases lying between them. The germline V gene has CDR1 SGHNT and CDR2 YYREEE (reference sequence).

This clonotype was counted ten times or more. This chain links TRBV19 with TRBJ2-1; no definite D call. Germline-derived CDR1 and CDR2 are LNHDA and SQIVND (reference sequence). This CDR3 comprises 14 residues. Between the trimmed V and J ends, which lost 8 bases and 0 bases, there was a span of 11 bases. DNA for the CDR3: TGTGCCAGTGGCGGTGCTAGCTCCTACAATGAGCAGTTCTTC. The encoded protein is CASGGASSYNEQFF.

The sample holds many counts of this clonotype. J is TRBJ2-3 and V is TRBV30, with TRBD2 matching 11 bases. With 4 bases clipped from V and 3 bases from J, the junction kept 12 bases outside the gene matches. Germline loops: CDR1 GTSNPN, CDR2 SVGIG (reference sequence). The CDR3 totals 17 residues. The CDR3 DNA is TGTGCCTGGAACCGTGGACTAGCGGGCCCTGCTACAGATACGCAGTATTTT. Amino acid sequence: CAWNRGLAGPATDTQYF.

This clonotype occurred many times. This chain links TRBV29-1 with TRBJ2-5; 12 bases are shared with TRBD2. This CDR3 is built from 13 residues. Germline CDR1 SQVTM, CDR2 ANQGSEA. J was trimmed by 3 bases and V by 6 bases; bases with no gene match: 2. The chain's CDR3 is CSVRTSGEETQYF. CDR3 coding DNA: TGCAGCGTGCGGACTAGCGGGGAAGAGACCCAGTACTTC. Full variable domain (remainder filled in from reference TRBV29-1 and TRBJ2-5): SAVISQKPSRDICQRGTSLTIQCQVDSQVTMMFWYRQQPGQSLTLIATANQGSEATYESGFVIDKFPISRPNLTFSTLTVSNMSPEDSSIYLCSVRTSGEETQYFGPGTRLLVL.

The sample holds many counts of this clonotype. J is TRBJ2-3 and V is TRBV12-3 or TRBV12-4; perhaps TRBD2 as D (5 bases). Trimming pared 2 bases from V and 3 bases from J, leaving 12 bases between. The CDR3 runs 15 residues. CDR3 region: CASSLTRGLTDTQYF. CDR3 nucleotide sequence: TGTGCCAGCAGTTTAACCCGGGGTCTAACAGATACGCAGTATTTT.

The chain is built from TRBV7-2 and TRBJ2-7, with 9 bases aligning to TRBD2. Germline lookup yields CDR1 SGHTA and CDR2 FQGNSA. The CDR3 spans 16 residues. J was trimmed by 0 bases and V by 4 bases; bases with no gene match: 7. The CDR3 is CASSWPLAGLSYEQYF. As DNA, the CDR3 is TGTGCCAGCAGCTGGCCTCTAGCGGGGCTCTCCTACGAGCAGTACTTC.

This clonotype was seen repeatedly, ten times or more. V usage is TRBV28 and J usage is TRBJ2-2; 8 bases line up with TRBD1. CDR3 size: 16 residues. Trimming cost V 3 bases and J 4 bases; bases outside gene matches: 7. The germline CDR1 and CDR2 sequences are MDHEN and SYDVKM. CDR3 loop: CASSFRAGGPTGELFF. The CDR3 DNA is TGTGCCAGCAGTTTCCGCGCAGGGGGCCCCACCGGGGAGCTGTTTTTT.

This clonotype was seen many times. CDR3 in DNA: TGTGCCAGCAGTTACCCCGGGCCCACGAATACGCAGTATTTT. It codes for CASSYPGPTNTQYF. The chain joins TRBV6-5 to TRBJ2-3; D not certain. Germline V gene lookup returns CDR1 MNHEY and CDR2 SVGAGI. V was shortened by 2 bases and J by 7 bases, with 13 bases between the two germline ends. The CDR3 is made up of 14 amino acids.

This clonotype occurred many times. The chain employs TRBV6-4 and TRBJ2-3, with 9 bases aligning to TRBD2. This CDR3 contains 15 residues. J was trimmed by 4 bases and V by 3 bases; bases with no gene match: 5. Germline V gene sequence: CDR1 MRHNA, CDR2 SNTAGT. Here the CDR3 DNA reads TGTGCCAGCAGTGAACGGCTAGCGGGACCAGATACGCAGTATTTT. It encodes CASSERLAGPDTQYF.

This clonotype is medium-sized by share. The chain has TRBV7-9 and TRBJ2-7; no firm D call. Germline CDR1 reads SEHNR; CDR2 reads FQNEAQ (reference sequence). V lost 1 base and J 7 bases, leaving 14 bases between the germline ends. The length of the CDR3 is 14 residues. CDR3 protein: CASSLVTAAGEQYF. CDR3 bases: TGTGCCAGCAGCTTAGTGACGGCCGCCGGAGAGCAGTACTTC.

This clonotype came up many times. This chain links TRBV20-1 with TRBJ1-1; 8 bases line up with TRBD1. The V segment lost 5 bases and the J segment 4 bases; nucleotides outside the gene matches: 9. The length of the CDR3 is 14 residues. The germline V gene has CDR1 DFQATT and CDR2 SNEGSKA (reference sequence). The CDR3 DNA sequence: TGCAGTGCTTGGGACAGGCCGGGGGGCACTGAAGCTTTCTTT. Its translation is CSAWDRPGGTEAFF.

This clonotype was detected many times. V is TRBV20-1 and J is TRBJ1-5, with TRBD1 matching over 8 bases. Per the germline V gene, CDR1 is DFQATT and CDR2 is SNEGSKA (reference sequence). The length of the CDR3 is 15 residues. The V gene end was trimmed by 3 bases and the J gene end by 5 bases; junction bases not matched to a gene: 9. The CDR3, as DNA: TGCAGTGCTAGTCCCCTGGGACAGGATCATCAGCCCCAGCATTTT. It encodes CSASPLGQDHQPQHF.

This clonotype was detected many times. J is TRBJ2-7 and V is TRBV9; D unresolved. V was shortened by 0 bases and J by 2 bases, with 15 bases between the two germline ends. In germline, CDR1 is SGDLS, CDR2 YYNGEE. The CDR3 is made up of 16 amino acids. As DNA, the CDR3 is TGTGCCAGCAGCGTAGTTGTTCCACGCAGGACCTACGAGCAGTACTTC. Its protein is CASSVVVPRRTYEQYF.

This clonotype occurred many times. The rearrangement links TRBV7-2 to TRBJ2-3, with 7 positions matching TRBD1. The CDR3 has 15 residues. The V gene's germline CDR1 is SGHTA and CDR2 FQGNSA. V lost 3 bases to trimming and J lost 1 base; unmatched junction nucleotides: 4. CDR3 region: CASSFPGGGTDTQYF. The DNA of the CDR3 is TGTGCCAGCAGCTTTCCAGGGGGTGGCACAGATACGCAGTATTTT.

At least ten counts were recorded for this clonotype. This chain connects TRBV20-1 to TRBJ1-1; 9 bases agree with TRBD1. Germline trimming cut 5 bases from V and 8 bases from J; bases unmatched to any gene: 6. CDR1 DFQATT and CDR2 SNEGSKA come from the germline V gene (reference sequence). The CDR3 sequence is 12 residues long. In DNA form, the CDR3 reads TGCAGTGCTCAGCGGGACAGGGCAGAAGCTTTCTTT. Translating gives CSAQRDRAEAFF.

This clonotype showed up many times. V and J are TRBV28 and TRBJ2-3, with D tentatively TRBD2 (5 bases). Trimming left V 5 bases short and J 4 bases short, with 19 bases between. The CDR3 consists of 16 residues. CDR1 and CDR2 (germline): MDHEN, SYDVKM. CDR3 DNA sequence: TGTGCCAGCAGTCCCCCCCGGGGTGTCAGAGCAGATACGCAGTATTTT. Translation: CASSPPRGVRADTQYF.

V usage is TRBV18 and J usage is TRBJ2-3, with TRBD2 matching over 10 bases. From germline, CDR1 is KGHSH and CDR2 LQKENI. With 4 bases clipped from V and 5 bases from J, the junction kept 9 bases outside the gene matches. This CDR3 comprises 16 residues. In nucleotides, the CDR3 is TGTGCCAGCTCACTTCGGGCTAGCGGGAGCGAAGATACGCAGTATTTT. It is translated as CASSLRASGSEDTQYF.

The chain has TRBV6-5 and TRBJ1-2, with D unclear. V was cut by 6 bases and J by 3 bases, with 11 bases left in between. CDR1 and CDR2 (germline): MNHEY, SVGAGI. The CDR3 consists of 13 residues. The CDR3 reads CASSPGRDYGYTF. CDR3 coding DNA: TGTGCCAGCAGCCCTGGGCGCGACTATGGCTACACCTTC.

The table lists this clonotype with many counts. This chain joins TRBV12-3 or TRBV12-4 and TRBJ2-2; TRBD1 matches at 9 bases. The length of the CDR3 is 16 residues. V trimming: 8 bases; J trimming: 0 bases; junction bases outside the gene matches: 7. The CDR3 spells CASGGQGTTNTGELFF. The CDR3 bases are TGTGCCAGCGGCGGACAGGGGACAACGAACACCGGGGAGCTGTTTTTT.